A selection of T cell receptor beta chains follows, all from one sample in a study of shared clonotypes between healthy human individuals. Repertoires were generated with immunoSEQ multiplex PCR, while TCRdb's copy carries only in-frame clones and drops some. The sample includes around 1,900,000 clones, 90% to 95% of them seen just once. The sample taken for sequencing was naive CD8+ T cells from PBMCs. All receptors derive from a man aged 18-30 years in good health. Some clones in this sample may be carry-over from other donors' samples. Both conserved end residues are part of each CDR3. The D gene is left open where the match is weak. Rows give clone size only sometimes, using once, few, many, or a class for an expanded clone.

d_gene	abundance	v_gene	j_gene	CDR3nt	CDR3aa
TRBD2	-	TRBV4-2	TRBJ2-1	TGTGCCAGCAGCCAGATCTTACTAGCGGCAACACCGAGCTCCTACAATGAGCAGTTCTTC	CASSQILLAATPSSYNEQFF
TRBD1	-	TRBV7-2	TRBJ1-4	TGTGCCAGCAGCAGCCGACAGGGGGTTAGTGAAAAACTGTTTTTT	CASSSRQGVSEKLFF
-	-	TRBV6-5	TRBJ2-7	TGTGCCAGCGATAGGAAACAGGGAAGAGACTACGAGCAGTACTTC	CASDRKQGRDYEQYF
-	-	TRBV15	TRBJ1-1	TGTGCCACCAGCAGAGCCGCAGGGCCGCGGAACACTGAAGCTTTCTTT	CATSRAAGPRNTEAFF
-	-	TRBV28	TRBJ2-1	TGTGCCAGCAGTTTAGCCCTCCCTGGAGCGAGCTCCTACAATGAGCAGTTCTTC	CASSLALPGASSYNEQFF
-	-	TRBV6-5	TRBJ2-2	TGTGCCAGCAGTCCAAACGTAGGCGGGGAGCTGTTTTTT	CASSPNVGGELFF
-	-	TRBV19	TRBJ1-2	TGTGCCAGTAGTATTTGGGCAGCAAACTATGGCTACACCTTC	CASSIWAANYGYTF
-	-	TRBV2	TRBJ2-1	TGTGCCAGCAGTGAGACGGGGGAGCAGTTCTTC	CASSETGEQFF
-	once	TRBV28	TRBJ2-7	TGTGCCAGCAGTTTAAGTCCCCGAAGCTCCTACGAGCAGTACTTC	CASSLSPRSSYEQYF
TRBD2	-	TRBV4-2	TRBJ2-2	TGTGCCAGCAGCCTTAAGGAGGGACTAGCGCCCCGAGGGGAGCTGTTTTTT	CASSLKEGLAPRGELFF
TRBD1	once	TRBV6-5	TRBJ2-7	TGTGCCAGCAGTTACGGGGACAGCGGTGCCTACGAGCAGTACTTC	CASSYGDSGAYEQYF